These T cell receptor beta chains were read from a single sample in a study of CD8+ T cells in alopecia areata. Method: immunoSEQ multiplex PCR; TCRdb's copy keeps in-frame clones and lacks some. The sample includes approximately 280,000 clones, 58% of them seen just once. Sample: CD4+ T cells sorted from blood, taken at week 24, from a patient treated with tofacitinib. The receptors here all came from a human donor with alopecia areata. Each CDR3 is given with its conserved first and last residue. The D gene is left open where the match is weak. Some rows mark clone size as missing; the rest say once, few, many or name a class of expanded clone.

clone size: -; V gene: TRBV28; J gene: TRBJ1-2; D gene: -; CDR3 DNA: TGTGCCAGCAGTTCCCCTGGTGACTATGGCTACACCTTC; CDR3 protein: CASSSPGDYGYTF
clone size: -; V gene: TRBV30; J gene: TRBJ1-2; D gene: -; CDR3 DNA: TGTGCCTGGAGTGTCGTTGGGGATGATGGCTACACCTTC; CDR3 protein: CAWSVVGDDGYTF
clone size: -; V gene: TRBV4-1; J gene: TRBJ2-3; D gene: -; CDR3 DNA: TGCGCCAGCAGCCCTCCGTTCGGAGATACGCAGTATTTT; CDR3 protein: CASSPPFGDTQYF
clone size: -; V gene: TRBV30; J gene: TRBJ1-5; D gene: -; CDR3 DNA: TGTGCCTGGAGTGTGAAGGGGCCTGGACAGCCCCAGCATTTT; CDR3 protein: CAWSVKGPGQPQHF
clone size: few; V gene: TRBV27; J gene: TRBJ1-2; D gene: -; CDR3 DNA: TGTGCCAGCAGTTTAGTACGGGGATATGGCTACACCTTC; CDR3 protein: CASSLVRGYGYTF
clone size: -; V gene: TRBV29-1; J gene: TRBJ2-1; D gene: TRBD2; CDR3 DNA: TGCAGCGTTCGACTAGCCCAAATCAACAATGAGCAGTTCTTC; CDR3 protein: CSVRLAQINNEQFF
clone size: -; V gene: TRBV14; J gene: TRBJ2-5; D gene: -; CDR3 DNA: TGTGCCAGCAGCCGCACCAACAGGGAGGGGACCCAGTACTTC; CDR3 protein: CASSRTNREGTQYF
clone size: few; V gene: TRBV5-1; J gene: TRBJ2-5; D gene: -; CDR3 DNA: TGCGCCAGCAGCTTCGTTGGGGACAACCAAGAGACCCAGTACTTC; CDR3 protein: CASSFVGDNQETQYF
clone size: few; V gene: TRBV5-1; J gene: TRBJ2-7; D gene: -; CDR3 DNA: TGCGCCAGCAGCTTGGAACTAGCTGCCTACGAGCAGTACTTC; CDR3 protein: CASSLELAAYEQYF
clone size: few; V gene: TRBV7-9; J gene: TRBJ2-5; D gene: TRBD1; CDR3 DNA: TGTGCCAGCAGCTTAAGGACGGACAGGCCCCCGAATTATGAGGAGACCCAGTACTTC; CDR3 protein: CASSLRTDRPPNYEETQYF
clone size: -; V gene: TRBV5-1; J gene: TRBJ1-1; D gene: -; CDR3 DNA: TGCGCCAGCAGCTTGGCCCCAGGAAGGGGGGTTGCTGAAGCTTTCTTT; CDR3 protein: CASSLAPGRGVAEAFF
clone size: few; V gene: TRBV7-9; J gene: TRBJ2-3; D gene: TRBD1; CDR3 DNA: TGTGCCAGCAGCCTACAGGGGACAGATACGCAGTATTTT; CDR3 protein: CASSLQGTDTQYF
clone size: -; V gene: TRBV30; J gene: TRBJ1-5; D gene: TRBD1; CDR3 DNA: TGTGCCTGGGACAGGGGGAGGTATAGCAATCAGCCCCAGCATTTT; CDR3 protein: CAWDRGRYSNQPQHF
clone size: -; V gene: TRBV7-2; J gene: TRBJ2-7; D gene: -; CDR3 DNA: TGTGCCAGCAGCTTAGTGACAGGAGGAACCTACGAGCAGTACTTC; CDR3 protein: CASSLVTGGTYEQYF
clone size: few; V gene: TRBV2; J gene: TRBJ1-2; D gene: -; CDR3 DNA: TGTGCCAGCAGCACCGGGACAACCAACTATGGCTACACCTTC; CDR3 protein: CASSTGTTNYGYTF
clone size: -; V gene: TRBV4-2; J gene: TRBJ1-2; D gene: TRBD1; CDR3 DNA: TGTGCCAGCAGCCAAGATTCCTCCCAGGGGGCGGACTATGGCTACACCTTC; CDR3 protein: CASSQDSSQGADYGYTF
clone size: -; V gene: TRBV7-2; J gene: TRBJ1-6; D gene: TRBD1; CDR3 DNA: TGTGCCAGCAGCCCGAAGGGAGGGGGCCGTTATGCACCCCTCCACTTT; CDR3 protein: CASSPKGGGRYAPLHF
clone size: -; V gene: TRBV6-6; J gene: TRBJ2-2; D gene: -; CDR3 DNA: TGTGCCAGTTTACGGAGTCCCCGGGGCGGGGAGCTGTTTTTT; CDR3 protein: CASLRSPRGGELFF
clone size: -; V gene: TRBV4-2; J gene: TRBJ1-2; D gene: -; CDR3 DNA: TGTGCCAGCAGCCAAGTCCCCAGGGAGGATGGCTACACCTTC; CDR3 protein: CASSQVPREDGYTF
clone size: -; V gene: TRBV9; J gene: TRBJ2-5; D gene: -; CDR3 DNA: TGTGCCAGCAGCGTAGCGGCCGGGGTTGGGGAGACCCAGTACTTC; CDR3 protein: CASSVAAGVGETQYF
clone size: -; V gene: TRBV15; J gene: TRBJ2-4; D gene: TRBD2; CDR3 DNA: TGTGCCACCAGCAGAGAGAAAGGGAGGGGCATTCAGTACTTC; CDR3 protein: CATSREKGRGIQYF
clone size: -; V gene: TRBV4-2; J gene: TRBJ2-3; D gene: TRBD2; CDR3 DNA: TGTGCCAGCAGCCAAGCCCGACTAGCGGGGGGAACTAGCACAGATACGCAGTATTTT; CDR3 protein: CASSQARLAGGTSTDTQYF
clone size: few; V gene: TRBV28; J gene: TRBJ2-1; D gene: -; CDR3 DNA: TGTGCCAGCTGGTCCTCCTACAATGAGCAGTTCTTC; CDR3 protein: CASWSSYNEQFF
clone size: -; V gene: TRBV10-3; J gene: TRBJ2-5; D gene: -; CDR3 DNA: TGTGCCATCAGTGAGGGGCCGCGGGAGACCCAGTACTTC; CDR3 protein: CAISEGPRETQYF
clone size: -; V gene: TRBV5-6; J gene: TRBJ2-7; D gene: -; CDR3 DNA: TGTGCCAGCAGACACGCGGGGCGGTACGAGCAGTACTTC; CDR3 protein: CASRHAGRYEQYF
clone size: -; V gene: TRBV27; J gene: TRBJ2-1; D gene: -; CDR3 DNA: TGTGCCAGCAGTCCTGGTTTACGGGGGGCCGGCCGCTACAATGAGCAGTTCTTC; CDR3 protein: CASSPGLRGAGRYNEQFF
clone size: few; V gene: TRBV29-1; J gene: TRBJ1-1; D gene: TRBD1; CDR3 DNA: TGCAAGGGACAGATGAACACTGAAGCTTTCTTT; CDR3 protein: CKGQMNTEAFF
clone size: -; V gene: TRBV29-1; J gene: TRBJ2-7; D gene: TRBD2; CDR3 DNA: TGCAGCGTCTCAGGACTAGCGGGGGCCTACGAGCAGTACTTC; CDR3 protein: CSVSGLAGAYEQYF
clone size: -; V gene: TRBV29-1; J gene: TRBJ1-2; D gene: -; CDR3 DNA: TGCAGCGTTGAATGGGGACAAGGGTTATCCGGCTACACCTTC; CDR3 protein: CSVEWGQGLSGYTF
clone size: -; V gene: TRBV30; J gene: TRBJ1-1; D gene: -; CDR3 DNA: TGTGCCTGGAGTGTACCAGGGGCAGGAACTGAAGCTTTCTTT; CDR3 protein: CAWSVPGAGTEAFF
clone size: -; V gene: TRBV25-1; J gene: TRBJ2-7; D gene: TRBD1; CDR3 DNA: TGTGCCAGCCAGGACAGGGGGTCTCACGAGCAGTACTTC; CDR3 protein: CASQDRGSHEQYF
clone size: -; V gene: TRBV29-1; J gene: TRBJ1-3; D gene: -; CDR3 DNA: TGCAGCGTTGTTGAAAACACCATATATTTT; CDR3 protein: CSVVENTIYF
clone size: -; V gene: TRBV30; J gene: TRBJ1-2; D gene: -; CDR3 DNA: TGTGCCTGGAGCCTCCCGGGGCCGGGGTTTGGCTACACCTTC; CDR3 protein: CAWSLPGPGFGYTF
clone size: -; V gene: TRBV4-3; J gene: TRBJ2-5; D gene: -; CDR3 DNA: TGCGCCAGCAGCCAAACAAATGGACAGATAGAGACCCAGTACTTC; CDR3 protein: CASSQTNGQIETQYF
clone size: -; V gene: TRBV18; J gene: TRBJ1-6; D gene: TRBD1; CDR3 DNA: TGTGCCAGCTCACCACTTGACAGGGGGTATTCACCCCTCCACTTT; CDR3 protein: CASSPLDRGYSPLHF